These 13 T cell receptor beta chains share one sample of origin, sequenced in a study of immune cell composition in non-small cell lung cancer. TCRdb's table, derived via immunoSEQ multiplex PCR, lists solely in-frame clones and lacks some. The table includes 14,000 or so clones, roughly 80% detected once. The sample comprised lung tumor tissue. These receptors were obtained from a human donor with non-small cell lung cancer.

In this sample, this clone turned up once. The chain couples TRBV7-2 to TRBJ2-6, with a weak D call TRBD2 (5 bases). Germline V CDR1 and CDR2: SGHTA, FQGNSA. V lost 1 base and J lost 3, with 7 bases in between. There are 15 residues in the CDR3. In DNA form, the CDR3 reads TGTGCCAGCAGCTTAGTAGGGAGTGGGGCCAACGTCCTGACTTTC. Translated, it gives CASSLVGSGANVLTF. The variable domain in full, with the rest retrieved from reference TRBV7-2 and TRBJ2-6, is GAGVSQSPSNKVTEKGKDVELRCDPISGHTALYWYRQSLGQGLEFLIYFQGNSAPDKSGLPSDRFSAERTGGSVSTLTIQRTQQEDSAVYLCASSLVGSGANVLTFGAGSRLTVL.

The V gene is TRBV7-9, the J gene TRBJ2-1; a weak D match, TRBD1 (5 bases). There are 14 residues in the CDR3. Germline V gene lookup returns CDR1 SEHNR and CDR2 FQNEAQ (reference sequence). Trimming cost V 0 bases and J 6 bases, with 9 bases left between them. The CDR3 loop reads CASSLAQGFNEQFF. CDR3 nucleotides: TGTGCCAGCAGCTTAGCGCAGGGCTTCAATGAGCAGTTCTTC.

The chain uses TRBV7-9 and TRBJ2-3, with a possible D match to TRBD2 (6 bases). The CDR3 is 16 residues long. Germline lookup yields CDR1 SEHNR and CDR2 FQNEAQ (reference sequence). V lost 5 bases to trimming and J lost 0 bases, with 15 bases between them. The CDR3 DNA sequence: TGTGCCAGCAGCGGAGGGGCCGGGACTAGCACAGATACGCAGTATTTT. Protein: CASSGGAGTSTDTQYF.

This rearrangement joins TRBV28 to TRBJ2-1; no definite D call. The CDR3 covers 15 residues. Trimming left V 3 bases short and J 0 bases short, with 9 bases between. The V gene's germline CDR1 is MDHEN and CDR2 SYDVKM. CDR3 DNA sequence: TGTGCCAGCAGTTTCACCATGGGCTCCTACAATGAGCAGTTCTTC. Translation gives CASSFTMGSYNEQFF.

V and J are TRBV7-3 and TRBJ2-1; D may be TRBD1 or TRBD2 (6 bases each). The CDR3 is 13 amino acids. Trimming stripped 0 bases from V and 15 bases from J, with 15 bases between. Germline V gene sequence: CDR1 SGHTA, CDR2 FQGTGA. Written as DNA, the CDR3 is TGTGCCAGCAGCTTAACGGGGGGCTTCGCCCGGTTCTTC. Translating gives CASSLTGGFARFF.

The chain employs TRBV11-2 and TRBJ2-5; 9 bases line up with TRBD2. V was pared by 1 base and J by 4 bases, with 7 bases of the junction left unmatched. Germline values: CDR1 SGHAT, CDR2 FQNNGV. This CDR3 region has 16 residues. The DNA of the CDR3 is TGTGCCAGCAGCTTAGTCCCTAGCGGGAAACGAGAGACCCAGTACTTC. Translating gives CASSLVPSGKRETQYF. Full variable domain (missing parts from reference TRBV11-2 and TRBJ2-5): EAGVAQSPRYKIIEKRQSVAFWCNPISGHATLYWYQQILGQGPKLLIQFQNNGVVDDSQLPKDRFSAERLKGVDSTLKIQPAKLEDSAVYLCASSLVPSGKRETQYFGPGTRLLVL.

The chain joins TRBV7-3 to TRBJ2-1, with TRBD1 as a possible D gene (5 bases). The CDR3 sequence is 14 residues long. V shed 5 bases and J shed 4 bases, with 12 bases lying between them. CDR1 and CDR2 (germline): SGHTA, FQGTGA. Here the CDR3 DNA reads TGTGCCAGCAGCCAAGGGGCAGGTTACAATGAGCAGTTCTTC. Translated, it gives CASSQGAGYNEQFF.

The genes are TRBV7-9 and TRBJ2-7; possibly TRBD1 for D (7 bases). The CDR3 runs to 15 residues. Germline-derived CDR1 and CDR2 are SEHNR and FQNEAQ (reference sequence). Deletions cut 3 bases from V and 2 bases from J, with 14 bases between. The CDR3 region has the DNA TGTGCCAGCAGCTTGGAGGGGGCCGTAACCTACGAGCAGTACTTC. Residues: CASSLEGAVTYEQYF. The full variable domain, rest sourced from reference TRBV7-9 and TRBJ2-7, is DTGVSQNPRHKITKRGQNVTFRCDPISEHNRLYWYRQTLGQGPEFLTYFQNEAQLEKSRLLSDRFSAERPKGSFSTLEIQRTEQGDSAMYLCASSLEGAVTYEQYFGPGTRLTVT.

This chain joins TRBV7-6 and TRBJ2-1; 9 bases match TRBD2. V lost 5 bases and J lost 5; bases outside the gene matches: 7. The CDR3 runs to 15 residues. Germline V gives CDR1 SGHVS, CDR2 FNYEAQ. The CDR3 protein is CASSPTGLANNEQFF. In DNA, the CDR3 is TGTGCCAGCAGCCCAACGGGACTAGCAAACAATGAGCAGTTCTTC. Drawing the rest from reference TRBV7-6 and TRBJ2-1, the complete variable domain is GAGVSQSPRYKVTKRGQDVALRCDPISGHVSLYWYRQALGQGPEFLTYFNYEAQQDKSGLPNDRFSAERPEGSISTLTIQRTEQRDSAMYRCASSPTGLANNEQFFGPGTRLTVL.

The V call is TRBV27, the J call TRBJ2-3, with TRBD2 matching over 8 bases. Germline CDR1 MNHEY, CDR2 SMNVEV (reference sequence). The length of the CDR3 is 15 residues. V was pared by 2 bases and J by 5 bases, with 6 bases of the junction left unmatched. The CDR3 is CASSLSGGWGDTQYF. CDR3 DNA sequence: TGTGCCAGCAGTTTAAGCGGGGGCTGGGGAGATACGCAGTATTTT.

The chain has TRBV5-6 and TRBJ2-1; 14 bases match TRBD2. The germline V gene has CDR1 SGHDT and CDR2 YYEEEE. The CDR3 has 16 residues. V was clipped by 4 bases and J by 8 bases; unmatched bases: 8. CDR3 loop: CASSMGLAGVNDEQFF. As DNA, the CDR3 is TGTGCCAGCAGCATGGGACTAGCGGGAGTGAACGATGAGCAGTTCTTC. The whole variable domain, remainder taken from reference TRBV5-6 and TRBJ2-1, is DAGVTQSPTHLIKTRGQQVTLRCSPKSGHDTVSWYQQALGQGPQFIFQYYEEEERQRGNFPDRFSGHQFPNYSSELNVNALLLGDSALYLCASSMGLAGVNDEQFFGPGTRLTVL.

This rearrangement joins TRBV7-3 to TRBJ2-1, with 12 bases that match TRBD2. The CDR3 has 17 amino acids. Losses at the gene ends were 5 bases for V and 2 bases for J; bases not matched to a gene: 7. Germline values: CDR1 SGHTA, CDR2 FQGTGA. The CDR3 is CASSRLAGESPYNEQFF. DNA for the CDR3: TGTGCCAGCAGCCGACTAGCGGGAGAGTCTCCCTACAATGAGCAGTTCTTC.

The rearrangement joins TRBV27 to TRBJ2-5; 10 bases match TRBD2. The length of the CDR3 is 16 residues. J lost 5 bases, V lost 2 bases, and 8 bases had no gene match. CDR1 and CDR2 (germline): MNHEY, SMNVEV (reference sequence). The CDR3 bases are TGTGCCAGCAGTTTAGGTCGGCTAGCGGGAGATGAGACCCAGTACTTC. This sequence encodes CASSLGRLAGDETQYF.